The 20 T cell receptor beta chains in this list originate from one sample, sequenced in a study of blood T cells in healthy people across ages. Then a second PCR, running roughly 7 to 12 cycles, was carried out with a sample-barcoded 5' primer and a J-beta primer mix. Each CDR3 protein is one row after TCRdb ran MiXCR on the 5' RACE reads. Of about 750,000 distinct CDR3 sequences listed, roughly 50% are singletons. The material sequenced was blood. All receptors derive from a man older than 75 in good health.

This chain connects TRBV27 to TRBJ1-1; a possible D gene is TRBD1 (5 bases). CDR3 length: 15 residues. The germline CDR1 and CDR2 sequences are MNHEY and SMNVEV (reference sequence). With 0 bases removed from V and 7 bases from J, the gap between germline ends came to 15 bases. CDR3 region: CASSLSSPGMGEAFF. CDR3 in DNA: TGTGCCAGCAGTTTATCCTCCCCAGGGATGGGTGAAGCTTTCTTT.

The chain uses TRBV20-1 and TRBJ2-7; 9 nucleotides line up with TRBD2. The CDR3 sequence is 14 residues long. V was pared by 6 bases and J by 5 bases, with 11 bases of the junction left unmatched. Germline lookup yields CDR1 DFQATT and CDR2 SNEGSKA (reference sequence). The CDR3 sequence: CSAPGSGSTNEQYF. The CDR3 region has the DNA TGCAGTGCCCCGGGTAGCGGGAGTACGAACGAGCAGTACTTC.

The rearrangement links TRBV11-2 to TRBJ2-5; no clear D. The J call could be wrong; TRBJ2-7 is a better fit for the DNA end. Germline V gene data show CDR1 as SGHAT and CDR2 as FQNNGV. The CDR3 has 14 residues. CDR3 in DNA: TGTGCCAGCAGCTTAGATGTCGGCGCCTACGAGCAGTACTTC. Protein sequence: CASSLDVGAYEQYF.

As concerns this clonotype: Germline and junction disagree at one end, which may indicate a read error. The chain is built from TRBV3-1 and TRBJ2-1; the match to TRBD2 covers 8 bases. Per the germline V gene, CDR1 is LGHDT and CDR2 is YNNKEL (reference sequence). CDR3 length: 14 residues. CDR3 DNA: TGCGCCAGCAGCCCACTAGCGGCTTACAATGAGCAGTTCTTC. It encodes CASSPLAAYNEQFF.

In DNA form, the CDR3 reads TGCGCCAGCAGCCAGGTCACAGGGTTGTATGAAAAACTGTTTTTT. It is translated as CASSQVTGLYEKLFF. V and J are TRBV4-1 and TRBJ1-4; D perhaps matches TRBD1 (6 bases). The V and J ends lost 3 bases and 6 bases respectively, with 14 bases between them. This CDR3 contains 15 residues. CDR1 and CDR2 from the germline V gene are MGHRA and YSYEKL.

This clonotype was observed a handful of times. This chain links TRBV20-1 with TRBJ2-7; D is undetermined. The CDR3 has 14 amino acids. The germline gives CDR1 DFQATT, CDR2 SNEGSKA (reference sequence). Trimming took off 4 bases at V and 2 bases at J, with 15 bases between the two ends. Here the CDR3 reads CSAIDRLLPYEQYF. The CDR3 coding sequence is TGCAGTGCTATTGATCGTCTTCTCCCCTACGAGCAGTACTTC.

The chain employs TRBV29-1 and TRBJ2-3, with TRBD1 as a possible D gene (6 bases). Germline assignment: CDR1 SQVTM and CDR2 ANQGSEA. The V end lost 6 bases, the J end lost 3 bases, and 13 bases lay between the germline ends. This CDR3 has 13 amino acids. The CDR3 reads CSVGQLTTDTQYF. CDR3 coding DNA: TGCAGCGTAGGACAGTTAACTACAGATACGCAGTATTTT.

The chain has TRBV7-2 and TRBJ1-6; D is possibly TRBD1 (5 bases). Germline CDR1 and CDR2: SGHTA and FQGNSA. This CDR3 region has 15 residues. V lost 2 bases to trimming and J lost 13 bases, with 18 bases between them. CDR3 residues: CASSLNDSPSFPLHF. As DNA, the CDR3 is TGTGCCAGCAGCTTAAATGACAGCCCGTCTTTTCCCCTCCACTTT.

This sequence joins TRBV6-6 and TRBJ2-1; the D is unclear. V gave up 6 bases and J gave up 10 bases, with 16 bases separating them. CDR3 length equals 13 residues. The germline CDR1 and CDR2 sequences are MNHNY and SVGAGI (reference sequence). CDR3 region: CASRPRSFGEQFF. CDR3 sequence (DNA): TGTGCCAGCAGACCACGTAGTTTTGGCGAGCAGTTCTTC.

The V call is TRBV20-1, the J call TRBJ2-5; tentatively, D is TRBD2 (6 bases). Germline-derived CDR1 and CDR2 are DFQATT and SNEGSKA (reference sequence). The CDR3 sequence is 14 residues long. V was pared by 6 bases and J by 11 bases, with 25 bases between. Here the CDR3 DNA reads TGCAGTGCGAGCCTAGGGGCGGGAAGTTTGGGGCAGTACTTC. It yields the protein CSASLGAGSLGQYF.

The chain uses TRBV2 and TRBJ2-5, with TRBD2 identical over 7 bases. The CDR3 loop spans 15 amino acids. CDR1 and CDR2 from the germline V gene are SNHLY and FYNNEI. V was clipped by 4 bases and J by 11 bases; unmatched bases: 16. This CDR3 reads CASSGGQTSLSKQYF. CDR3 nucleotide sequence: TGTGCCAGCAGTGGGGGCCAGACTAGCTTGTCGAAGCAGTACTTC.

This chain links TRBV24-1 with TRBJ2-4, with 10 bases identical to TRBD1. Near its end, the DNA agrees better with TRBJ2-7, so the J call may be wrong. CDR1 is KGHDR, CDR2 SFDVKD, per germline. The CDR3 covers 15 residues. In nucleotides, the CDR3 is TGTGCCACCAGTGAGGCGGGACAGGGGAGGAACGAGCAGTACTTC. It codes for CATSEAGQGRNEQYF.

The chain is built from TRBV3-1 and TRBJ2-1, with D possibly called TRBD1 or TRBD2 (5 bases each). The CDR3 consists of 14 residues. In germline, CDR1 is LGHDT, CDR2 YNNKEL (reference sequence). The germline V and J ends were trimmed by 0 bases and 8 bases, with 11 bases remaining between them. In nucleotides, the CDR3 is TGTGCCAGCAGCCAAGAGACCCGAGGGGATGAGCAGTTCTTC. Translation: CASSQETRGDEQFF.

The J gene is TRBJ2-5, the V gene TRBV12-3 or TRBV12-4; D might be TRBD2 (5 bases). Between the trimmed V and J ends, which lost 5 bases and 1 base, there was a span of 11 bases. The CDR3 runs 14 residues. The CDR3 region is CASSEAGTQETQYF. CDR3 DNA: TGTGCCAGCAGTGAGGCGGGTACCCAAGAGACCCAGTACTTC.

CDR3: CASSPPGGINEKLFF. DNA of the CDR3: TGTGCCAGCAGCCCACCTGGAGGTATTAATGAAAAACTGTTTTTT. The chain joins TRBV7-9 to TRBJ1-4, with no clear D. Germline-derived CDR1 and CDR2 are SEHNR and FQNEAQ (reference sequence). The CDR3 covers 15 residues. V dropped 5 bases and J dropped 4 bases, with 14 bases sitting between them.

This chain links TRBV12-3 or TRBV12-4 with TRBJ2-7; TRBD2 is a possible D gene (6 bases). The CDR3 runs to 13 residues. V shed 6 bases and J shed 1 base, with 10 bases lying between them. The CDR3 here is CASSRDWSYEQYF. CDR3 nucleotides: TGTGCCAGCAGCCGGGACTGGTCCTACGAGCAGTACTTC.

Written as DNA, the CDR3 is TGCAGTGCTGCGGGGACAGGGGGCGGTAAAGAGACCCAGTACTTC. This encodes CSAAGTGGGKETQYF. V usage is TRBV20-1 and J usage is TRBJ2-7; 12 bases are shared with TRBD1. The J call is doubtful: the DNA matches TRBJ2-5 better. CDR1 DFQATT and CDR2 SNEGSKA come from the germline V gene (reference sequence). This CDR3 contains 15 residues.

The chain joins TRBV20-1 to TRBJ2-4; D assignment may be TRBD1 or TRBD2 (6 bases each). This CDR3 region has 12 residues. Germline V gene data show CDR1 as DFQATT and CDR2 as SNEGSKA (reference sequence). V lost 6 bases and J lost 13, with 19 bases in between. The CDR3 coding sequence is TGCAGTGCCAACGGGGGCTCGTACGGGCAGTACTTC. It translates to CSANGGSYGQYF.

The V gene is TRBV2, the J gene TRBJ2-3, with 12 bases lining up with TRBD2. The germline V gene has CDR1 SNHLY and CDR2 FYNNEI. The CDR3 has 15 residues. The V segment lost 6 bases and the J segment 14 bases; nucleotides outside the gene matches: 15. The CDR3 region is CASRGLAGNHRYAYF. DNA for the CDR3: TGTGCCAGCAGGGGACTAGCGGGCAATCACAGATACGCGTATTTT.

The genes are TRBV20-1 and TRBJ2-4; 8 bases match TRBD2. The DNA end is more similar to TRBJ2-7, so the J call may be wrong. CDR3 size: 15 residues. Looked up from germline, CDR1 is DFQATT and CDR2 is SNEGSKA (reference sequence). CDR3 bases: TGCAGTGCCATACAGGGTAGCGGGGTCACCTACGAGCAGTACTTC. Amino acid sequence: CSAIQGSGVTYEQYF.